This T cell receptor beta chain was observed in a study of blood T cell repertoires in COVID-19. Whole-study context: Specimens from acute and convalescent COVID-19 originated in the United States, Italy and Spain. PBMCs, B-cell-depleted T cells, or T cells were the source of the cDNA or gDNA that made up the material.

In the authors' workflow: Estimation of nucleated cell counts was performed using reference gene primer amplification. The table came from immunoSEQ multiplex PCR; TCRdb's copy has only in-frame clones and leaves some out. V, J and clone size are those of that table, while D and trimming were read from the DNA. The table lists roughly 160,000 clones, just under 85% of them singletons. Patients of the Seattle cohort, enrolled during active infection, were followed longitudinally. This CDR3 is built from 15 residues. The germline V gene has CDR1 MNHEY and CDR2 SVGAGI. With 7 bases clipped from V and 6 bases from J, the junction kept 9 bases outside the gene matches.

The chain links TRBV6-5 to TRBJ2-7, with TRBD2 matching 13 bases. Sequenced sample: peripheral blood. This sequence was found in a woman of 80 years or more with COVID-19, enrolled during active disease. CDR3 DNA: TGTGCCAGCATCCGCGGACTAGCGGGAGATCGCGAGCAGTACTTC. Translated, it gives CASIRGLAGDREQYF.